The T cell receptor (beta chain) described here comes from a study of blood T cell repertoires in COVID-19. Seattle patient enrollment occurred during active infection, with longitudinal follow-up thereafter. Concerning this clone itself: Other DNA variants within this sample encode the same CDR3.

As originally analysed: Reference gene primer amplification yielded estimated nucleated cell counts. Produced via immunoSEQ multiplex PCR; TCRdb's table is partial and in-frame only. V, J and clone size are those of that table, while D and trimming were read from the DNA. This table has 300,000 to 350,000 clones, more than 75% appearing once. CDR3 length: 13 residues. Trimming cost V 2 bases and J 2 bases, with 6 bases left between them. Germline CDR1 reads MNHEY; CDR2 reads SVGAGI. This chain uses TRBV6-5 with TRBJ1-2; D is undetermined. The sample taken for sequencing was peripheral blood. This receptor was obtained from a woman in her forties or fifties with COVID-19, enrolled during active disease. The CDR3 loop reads CASSYGGNYGYTF. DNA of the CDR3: TGTGCCAGCAGTTACGGCGGGAACTATGGCTACACCTTC.